The subject of this entry is one T cell receptor (beta chain). These data come from a study of blood T cell repertoires in COVID-19. Study-wide context: Samples representing acute and convalescent COVID-19 were sourced from the United States, Italy and Spain. Sample material is recorded as cDNA or gDNA derived from T cells, B-cell-depleted T cells, or PBMCs.

Original processing methods: Amplification with reference gene primers provided the estimates of nucleated cell counts. Produced via immunoSEQ multiplex PCR; TCRdb's table is partial and in-frame only. That table supplies the V and J calls and clone size; D and trimming were determined from the DNA. The table has some 210,000 clones, roughly four fifths seen once. This receptor was taken from a woman in her 70s with active or convalescent COVID-19. Sequencing input: peripheral blood.

The CDR3 region has the DNA TGTGCCAGCAGTTTAAAGGGGAATACTGAAGCTTTCTTT. Its protein is CASSLKGNTEAFF. The rearrangement uses TRBV27 and TRBJ1-1; TRBD1 might be the D (5 bases). The germline CDR1 and CDR2 sequences are MNHEY and SMNVEV (reference sequence). There are 13 residues in the CDR3. The V end lost 2 bases, the J end lost 5 bases, and 9 bases lay between the germline ends.